This T cell receptor beta chain was sequenced in a study of cytomegalovirus exposure and HLA in healthy donors. About this clone: Antigen unknown.

Findings and caveats of the study: Generally TCR sequences proved uncommon, though certain public TCRs appeared in numerous donors. Specific recognition of CMV antigens was confirmed in vitro for a few chains (all CMV-associated).

CDR3 length: 13 residues. CDR1 and CDR2 from the germline V gene are SQVTM and ANQGSEA. Trimming cost V 2 bases and J 4 bases, with 11 bases left between them. PCR used 60 Vbeta primers and 13 Jbeta primers. Libraries were prepared by immunoSEQ multiplex PCR; TCRdb keeps only in-frame clonotypes and omits some of them. Here the sample spans over 150,000 clones, less than 85% being singletons. Sequencing input: PBMCs. V usage is TRBV29-1 and J usage is TRBJ1-1; tentative D call: TRBD1 (5 bases). This TCR was sampled from a man aged 40-49 years in good health and CMV-seronegative. CDR3 nucleotides: TGCAGCGTTGAAAAGGGGTTGGGCACTGAAGCTTTCTTT. This encodes CSVEKGLGTEAFF.